This T cell receptor (beta chain) was recovered during a study of identical twins (TCRdb year 2016). As for the study more broadly: TCR alpha and beta repertoires from monozygotic twins, unrelated adults of various ages and cord blood were deep-sequenced to test whether fetal clonotypes persist. Replicate twin experiments were performed at different times using different library preparation protocols to rule out contamination.

All donors were healthy Caucasians. Three pairs of female monozygotic twins, all aged roughly 18 to 30 years, made up the twin cohort. Peripheral blood mononuclear cells were the source from which RNA for the TCR libraries was isolated. Regarding this clonotype: The clone's antigen remains unknown. Within one base of it there is no much larger clone, and no base qualities were kept.

The protocol used for the library was 5' RACE. This sample was sequenced with an Illumina HiSeq 2000. A universal primer binding site was added through template switching, and the final cDNA carried a unique molecular identifier so that TCR cDNA molecules could be counted accurately. Specific primers in the conserved constant-segment region were used to synthesize first-strand cDNA for TCR alpha and beta chains. To control for contamination, every cDNA library carried two barcodes: a SMART-Mk sample barcode plus Illumina barcodes. Two successive PCR steps introduced TruSeq adapter sequences along with Illumina sample barcodes. The TCR alpha and beta cDNA libraries were sequenced on the Illumina HiSeq platform using custom primers. Per the original workflow: MiGEC processed the raw reads to extract unique molecular identifiers, while MiXCR was used to determine the CDR3 positions. For each individual, recombination models were inferred using an EM algorithm with the repgenHMM and IGoR tools. Shared clonotype analysis was performed with the tcR package in R, normalizing sharing by the product of cloneset sizes. To study raw recombination free of thymic and clonal selection effects, out-of-frame nonproductive sequences were analyzed. In-frame beta chains were kept once TCRdb had trimmed the public reads at Q25 with fastp and called clones with MiXCR. Identical CDR3 protein sequences are pooled into one entry, listed with their most common genes and DNA. For this entry, the V and J calls and clone size follow TCRdb and not the study's own pipeline. The sample yields hundreds of thousands of distinct CDR3 sequences; about 20% were counted once. The ten most abundant clones make up approximately 14% of the sample.

V ends up 0 bases short and J 3 bases short, with an unmatched junction base count of 10. CDR1 and CDR2, per the germline V gene (reference sequence), are DFQATT and SNEGSKA. The CDR3 runs 16 amino acids, cysteine and phenylalanine included. The sequence is cut down to CDR3 DNA, 48 bases in frame from base 1. What the authors observed across the whole study: Because the same donors could not be followed over many years, the conclusions relied on cross-sectional statistical analysis. A weaker excess of twin sharing was found in beta out-of-frame sequences because the signal-to-noise ratio was lowered by fewer shared sequences. Compared with coincidental sharing between unrelated individuals, out-of-frame TCR alpha sequences shared between twins showed an excess of sequences with low generation probability. Zero-insertion analyses could be partly confounded by invariant T cells such as MAIT and iNKT, though diverse VJ usage argued against such confounding for most clonotypes. Abundant cord blood beta clonotypes carried fewer insertions; young adult naive repertoires showed a weaker similar trend, while memory repertoires showed none. In monozygotic twins, out-of-frame TCR alpha sharing was systematically underestimated by recombination models, although the models agreed with sharing between unrelated individuals.

The same sample was also used in a study of T cells expressing NK-cell markers. From that second study: In sorted CD3+CD56+NKG2C+, CD3+CD56+NKG2C- and CD3+CD56-NKG2C+ T-cell subsets from 7 or 8 donors, TCR beta-chain repertoires were profiled. Seven of the eight sequenced donors were HCMV-seropositive and one was HCMV-seronegative. To restrict sorting to alphabetaTCR-expressing T cells, an anti-gammadeltaTCR antibody was added in several experiments. For roughly 6 donors, the dominant CD3+CD56+NKG2C+ clonotypes were among the top 10 CD8+ clonotypes and accounted for roughly 1.0-8% of CD8+ T cells. Those dominant clonotypes were again the most abundant among CD3+CD56-NKG2C+ cells in several donors, at about 25-60.1%. Whether the expanded NKG2C-expressing T cell clones were specific for HCMV antigens remained unclear. All eight donors whose samples were sequenced were randomly selected healthy volunteers, three of them men and five women. To determine HCMV serostatus, a commercial ELISA kit was used to detect HCMV-specific IgG in serum. For six donors, bulk peripheral blood T-cell repertoires were also sequenced from unsorted PBMC. Reads were demultiplexed and grouped by UMI with MIGEC, and clonotypes were assembled and quantified with MiTCR. To exclude erroneous sequences, any TCR cDNA sequence not supported by at least two reads was discarded. The tcR package was used for downstream repertoire analysis, with clonotypes matched between fractions based on CDR3 nucleotide sequence plus V segment. VDJmatch was used to annotate antigen specificity against VDJdb, with one amino acid substitution in CDR3 permitted.

The TCR comes from a young woman in good health. The sequence joins TRBV20-1 to TRBJ2-7, and TRBD2 aligns with 8 junction nucleotides. Material for sequencing was PBMCs. The DNA sequence is TGCAGTGCTAGAGATTTTTATAGCGGGACCCTCTACGAGCAGTACTTC. Its product reads: CSARDFYSGTLYEQYF.